This T cell receptor (beta chain) was identified in a study of blood T cell repertoires in COVID-19. Study-level information: The United States, Italy and Spain supplied acute and convalescent COVID-19 samples. PBMCs, B-cell-depleted T cells, or T cells were the source of the cDNA or gDNA that made up the material.

V shed 5 bases and J 4 bases; nucleotides not matched to a gene: 12. The CDR3 has 16 residues. Germline CDR1 is SNHLY and CDR2 is FYNNEI. Profiled with immunoSEQ multiplex PCR; TCRdb holds only in-frame clones, not every one. The data contain some 150,000 clones, approximately 78% of them singletons. The sequenced sample was peripheral blood. V gene TRBV2 combines with J gene TRBJ2-5, with TRBD1 matching 8 bases. The receptor was isolated from a woman of 80 years or more with acute or convalescent COVID-19. The CDR3 DNA follows: TGTGCCAGCAGTTGGAACGGACAGGGTATGGCAGAGACCCAGTACTTC. Translating gives CASSWNGQGMAETQYF.